Below are 11 T cell receptor beta chains sequenced from a single sample in a study of OX40 agonist ivuxolimab in advanced cancers. Generated by immunoSEQ multiplex PCR, the TCRdb table keeps only in-frame clones and is missing some. The data show more than 25,000 clones, with more than 75% seen just once and around 15% held by the top ten. Here the sequenced sample was CD4+ or CD8+ T cells sorted from blood, taken in a trial of the OX40 agonist ivuxolimab. The receptors originated from an adult with an advanced solid tumor such as melanoma, head and neck, liver or kidney cancer.

The chain employs TRBV30 and TRBJ2-5, with TRBD1 identical over 7 bases. There are 14 residues in the CDR3. The V gene's germline CDR1 is GTSNPN and CDR2 SVGIG (reference sequence). V gave up 2 bases and J gave up 3 bases; unmatched junction bases: 6. The CDR3 DNA reads TGTGCCTGGAGTCAACAGGGGCAAAAAGAGACCCAGTACTTC. Its protein is CAWSQQGQKETQYF.

This clone was counted a single time. The chain is built from TRBV10-3 and TRBJ1-1; D call uncertain. CDR3 length: 14 amino acids. V gave up 0 bases and J gave up 6 bases, with 11 bases separating them. CDR1 and CDR2 from the germline V gene are ENHRY and SYGVKD. As DNA, the CDR3 is TGTGCCATCAGTGAGTCGATGGAGACGGCTGAAGCTTTCTTT. Translated: CAISESMETAEAFF.

The chain couples TRBV27 to TRBJ1-1, with D maybe TRBD1 (6 bases). V was clipped by 3 bases and J by 7 bases, with 12 bases between them. Germline CDR1 and CDR2: MNHEY and SMNVEV (reference sequence). The CDR3 length is 13 residues. CDR3 loop: CASSFAGHLEAFF. The CDR3 bases are TGTGCCAGCAGTTTCGCGGGACACCTTGAAGCTTTCTTT.

The rearrangement links TRBV9 to TRBJ2-3; the match to TRBD1 covers 8 bases. The germline gives CDR1 SGDLS, CDR2 YYNGEE. The CDR3 loop spans 15 amino acids. Germline trimming cut 3 bases from V and 3 bases from J; bases unmatched to any gene: 6. CDR3 sequence (DNA): TGTGCCAGCAGCGAATTTACAGGGGGGACAGATACGCAGTATTTT. This gives the protein CASSEFTGGTDTQYF.

This clone appeared once. The chain couples TRBV27 to TRBJ1-6; TRBD1 matches 8 bases. V shed 8 bases and J 8 bases; nucleotides not matched to a gene: 8. There are 14 residues in the CDR3. Germline CDR1 is MNHEY and CDR2 is SMNVEV (reference sequence). The CDR3 DNA is TGTGCCAGCGGACAGGGAATAGTAGATTCACCCCTCCACTTT. This sequence encodes CASGQGIVDSPLHF.

In this sample, this clone turned up a few times. The rearrangement joins TRBV11-1 to TRBJ1-1, with 8 bases identical to TRBD1. J was trimmed by 5 bases and V by 5 bases; bases with no gene match: 4. CDR3 length equals 13 residues. Germline V gene sequence: CDR1 SGHAT, CDR2 FQDESV (reference sequence). The CDR3 spells CASSRQGWTEAFF. CDR3 nucleotide sequence: TGTGCCAGCAGCAGACAGGGGTGGACTGAAGCTTTCTTT.

J is TRBJ1-1 and V is TRBV7-6, with D possibly being TRBD1 (6 bases). The CDR3 has 13 amino acids. Germline CDR1 SGHVS, CDR2 FNYEAQ. V was cut by 4 bases and J by 1 base, with 7 bases left in between. CDR3 in amino acids: CASSWGQNTEAFF. CDR3 nucleotides: TGTGCCAGCAGCTGGGGACAGAACACTGAAGCTTTCTTT.

Notes on this clone: The same CDR3 arises from other DNA sequences in this sample as well. The chain is built from TRBV2 and TRBJ2-3, with TRBD2 matching 9 bases. The V gene's germline CDR1 is SNHLY and CDR2 FYNNEI. This CDR3 spans 16 amino acids. J was trimmed by 1 base and V by 8 bases; bases with no gene match: 10. DNA for the CDR3: TGTGCCAGCCGGGGACTAGCAGGAGCGGGCACAGATACGCAGTATTTT. Amino acid sequence: CASRGLAGAGTDTQYF.

This rearrangement joins TRBV28 to TRBJ2-7; D may match TRBD1 or TRBD2 (5 bases each). This CDR3 contains 14 residues. The germline V gene has CDR1 MDHEN and CDR2 SYDVKM. Trimming removed 3 bases at V and 2 bases at J, with 11 bases between. Here the CDR3 DNA reads TGTGCCAGCAGTTTGGGGGTTTGGCCCTACGAGCAGTACTTC. Encoded protein: CASSLGVWPYEQYF.

The V gene is TRBV4-3, the J gene TRBJ2-5; D may be TRBD1 or TRBD2 (7 bases each). CDR1 is LGHNA and CDR2 is YSLEER in the germline V gene. Between the trimmed V and J ends, which lost 4 bases and 3 bases, there was a span of 12 bases. The CDR3 spans 14 residues. The CDR3 bases are TGCGCCAGCAGCCCAGGGGGGGGGAAAGAGACCCAGTACTTC. This gives the protein CASSPGGGKETQYF.

This clone came up a few times. The gene calls are TRBV6-6 and TRBJ2-7; D remains unclear. CDR1 is MNHNY, CDR2 SVGAGI, per germline (reference sequence). V lost 3 bases and J lost 5, with 14 bases in between. The CDR3 runs to 14 residues. The CDR3 sequence: CASSYATWVHEQYF. The CDR3 DNA follows: TGTGCCAGCAGTTATGCCACGTGGGTGCACGAGCAGTACTTC.